This TCR beta chain was sequenced during a study of control samples from healthy donors and cancer patients. The V gene end was trimmed by 6 bases and the J gene end by 0 bases; junction bases not matched to a gene: 7. CDR3 length: 14 residues. CDR1 SQVTM and CDR2 ANQGSEA come from the germline V gene. Generated by immunoSEQ multiplex PCR, the TCRdb table keeps only in-frame clones and is missing some. This table has about 60,000 clones, less than 95% appearing once. This clone was observed once. The TCR comes from a woman between 50 and 59 years old with colorectal cancer. The sequencing sample was made of PBMCs. This chain uses TRBV29-1 with TRBJ2-7, with 8 bases fitting TRBD1. This CDR3 is CSVARQGSSYEQYF. CDR3 nucleotide sequence: TGCAGCGTAGCCCGACAGGGGAGCTCCTACGAGCAGTACTTC.